The text below deals with one T cell receptor (beta chain). Its antigen is not yet known. No qualities accompany the bases; no much larger clone lies one base away. These data originate in a study of cytomegalovirus exposure and HLA in healthy donors (dated by TCRdb to about 2017). Regarding the research as a whole: An earlier analysis of 587 of the donors reported 250 to 350 Gb of sequence data and approximately 110 million unique TCR beta sequences from about 180 million T cells. Approximately 310 gigabases of sequencing data and 70 million to 100 million unique TCR sequences made up an early release that covered under 750 HLA-typed donors. Among the approximately 420 genotyped donors, around 81% belonged to the genetic ancestry cluster associated with self-reported Caucasian donors. The study was designed to test whether signatures of past pathogen exposure could be identified by cataloging public T cell receptors. The study profiled the T cell repertoires of about 640 subjects by immunosequencing and related them to cytomegalovirus serostatus. A separate validation cohort of roughly 130 different subjects was used in addition to the roughly 700-subject first cohort. High-throughput TCR immunosequencing, statistical association of individual TCRs with disease status, and machine learning were combined to predict cytomegalovirus infection status. To study patterns of TCR occurrence, a later analysis re-analyzed previously published TCR beta repertoires from around 660 donors and added high-resolution HLA genotyping. In the later analysis, no new phenotypic data were used to find candidate immune exposures; instead, reliance was placed on TCR beta sequences and their occurrence across donors. In an earlier analysis of 587 of the donors, high-throughput TCR beta sequencing was used to judge whether each TCR beta V gene segment behaved as functional or pseudogenic. Donor age, sex, ethnicity and CMV serostatus were compiled together with the repertoire data. A later genetic analysis used genome-wide SNP genotypes for about 65% of the 666 donors, treating that subset as a discovery cohort. All discovery cohort repertoires had been generated on a single sequencing platform. HLA typing covered class I and class II loci at four-digit resolution. Typing coverage varied by locus: roughly 629-640 donors for A, B, C, DRB1 and DQB1; approximately 500 for DQA1; 600 to 610 for DPA1; approximately 490 for DPB1. Because of strong linkage in the cohort, a handful of DR-DQ haplotypes were treated as single units for association and clustering. Across 398 genotyped donors of the cohort, an average of roughly 200,000 unique TCR beta nucleotide sequences per donor were sequenced, and 15% to 20% of those sequences were non-productive.

V is pared back by 6 bases and J by 4 bases, with 15 bases lying between the germline termini. Taken from cysteine to phenylalanine, the CDR3 has 15 residues. Only CDR3 DNA is held: 45 bases, read in frame from base 1. Taken from the germline V gene (reference sequence), the CDR1 and CDR2 loops are MNHEY and SMNVEV. Library prep was done by the immunoSEQ multiplex PCR assay. The multiplex PCR relied on a mix of 60 forward primers for TCR Vbeta segments and 13 reverse primers for TCR Jbeta segments. The CDR3 region of rearranged TCR beta genes was amplified from genomic DNA by a multiplex PCR assay. Amplified TCR beta libraries were sequenced as 87-base-pair reads on the Illumina HiSeq System. In the authors' own workflow: Across the 640 or so repertoires, a later analysis counted 60 million to 90 million unique TCR beta chains, some 11 million of which were shared by at least two donors. Raw reads were error-corrected and collapsed into unique sequences with a nearest-neighbor algorithm that merged closely related sequences to remove PCR and sequencing errors. CDR3 sequences were aligned to IMGT reference sequences to assign V, D and J gene segments. Each retained sequence needed at least a six-nucleotide match to both a V gene segment and a J gene segment. Rearrangements were classified as productive when the CDR3 lacked stop codons and remained in frame with V and J, and all other rearrangements were classified as non-productive. CDR3 was defined by IMGT convention, running from the second conserved V-encoded cysteine to the conserved J-encoded phenylalanine. The earlier analysis of a few hundred of the donors excluded sequences that lacked an unambiguous match to a single V gene segment. In an earlier analysis of several hundred of the donors, a V segment was called functional when productive rearrangements were above 56.7%, and segregating when the standard deviation between donors exceeded 5%. A statistical classification framework was built to diagnose cytomegalovirus status from the catalog of TCR beta chain sequences. A later analysis assigned V and J genes by comparing TCR nucleotide sequences with IMGT/GENE-DB human TR gene sequences. Using the TCRdist pipeline, a later analysis assigned CDR3 sequences along with most-parsimonious VDJ recombination scenarios. In a later analysis, every TCR beta chain was defined by the combination of its CDR3 amino acid sequence and its V-gene family, and reads without a unique V-gene family were dropped. In a later analysis, several hundred highly shared, low-generation-probability nucleotide sequences were removed to address suspected cross-contamination and a sequencing artifact. For each public chain, a later analysis derived a clonal expansion index from normalized ranks of inferred template counts within each repertoire. In a later analysis, generation probabilities were computed with a VDJ recombination model fitted to out-of-frame rearrangements, and the resulting probabilities were checked against IGoR. In a later analysis, TCR-TCR, TCR-HLA and TCR-CMV co-occurrence was scored with hypergeometric tests, and a repertoire-size bias correction was applied to TCR pairs. In a later analysis, false discovery rates were estimated by permuting HLA or CMV assignments 20 times. A later analysis grouped co-occurring TCRs with DBSCAN, adding TCRdist sequence similarity when clustering within HLA-allele-positive subsets. Repertoires with fewer than 30,000 or more than 120,000 public chains, plus five repertoires with anomalous nucleotide sharing, were excluded from co-occurrence clustering. The clones in this table, taken by TCRdb from immuneACCESS, are in-frame only. Not every clone is retained; where verified, under half of the shortfall comes from an unresolved V gene, and the cause of the rest is unknown. The DNA gave D and trimming, while V, J and clone size come from that table. This sample comprises around 99,000 clones, around 72% of them detected only once. The ten largest clones add up to approximately 14% of the sample.

The cohort was made up of approximately 670 healthy bone marrow donors. At the time of sampling, every cohort member was nominally healthy, though immune exposures that went unrecorded were likely present. The donor tested CMV seropositive, placing the donor among the 290 or so seropositive members of the cohort. Each donor provided a peripheral blood sample, and peripheral blood mononuclear cells were used for TCR beta sequencing. The Qiagen DNeasy Blood Extraction Kit was used to extract genomic DNA from the blood cell samples. Study-wide findings and limitations: A group of highly shared sequence variants was considered likely to be a technical artifact of the sequencing pipeline. Roughly uniform sequencing depth across donors was assumed in presence/absence analyses, although this assumption may not hold. A later analysis reported that several top co-occurrence clusters appeared linked to parvovirus B19, influenza, CMV and Epstein-Barr virus. In vitro tests confirmed that a few of the cytomegalovirus-associated TCR beta chains recognize cytomegalovirus antigens. In an earlier analysis of 450 to 750 of the donors, most TCR beta V segments appeared in productive rearrangements about 87% or about 30% of the time, broadly matching IMGT annotations. This cohort had only TCR beta chains sequenced, and the lack of alpha or paired-chain data limited which features could be detected. A further reported finding was that TCR beta sequences accurately predicted the HLA-A and HLA-B alleles for most subjects in the first cohort. A later genetic analysis associated a missense DCLRE1C variant with V-gene and J-gene trimming of TCR beta chains, and an independent cohort replicated the association. Linkage disequilibrium might explain the correlated functional status among segregating V segments, but an unknown experimental factor could not be ruled out. The study gave a list of about 170 TCR beta chains associated with cytomegalovirus. Cytomegalovirus status was reported to be diagnosed by the classifier with high specificity and sensitivity in both the original and validation cohorts. A later genetic analysis reported fewer N-insertions in productive TCRs among donors in an Asian-associated ancestry cluster than the roughly 640-donor mean. Assigning TCR associations to individual alleles was difficult when HLA alleles, especially DR and DQ, strongly co-occurred. Most TCR sequences were seen in very few donors, while some public TCRs were found in many individuals. A later analysis found that HLA-associated TCR beta chains were more clonally expanded and had lower generation probabilities than equally common non-associated chains. It was suggested by the authors that the approach could potentially be generalized to other disease states and immunological phenotypes. Because the 87-base-pair reads could not distinguish some IMGT-functional V segments, including TRBV6-2 and TRBV6-3, those segments were excluded. In a later analysis, TCR association rates were found to vary across HLA loci, with the most associated TCRs seen for DRB1 alleles and the fewest for HLA-C alleles. For the cohort, immune exposure information was limited to CMV serostatus. Because HLA typing was missing for some donors at each locus, association tests included only the typed subset. According to a later analysis, most CMV-associated TCR beta chains appeared to be HLA-restricted, and the HLA associations seemed to be driven largely by CMV exposure. Because counts were too low, roughly 16 rarely observed V segments, including chromosome 9 orphons, were left out of the earlier analysis of 587 of the donors. A later analysis associated 16,951 TCR beta sequences with specific HLA alleles at a false discovery rate of 0.05.

The rearrangement joined TRBV27 to TRBJ1-4; TRBD1 could be the D gene, as 6 bases match. This TCR came from a woman in her forties in good health and CMV-seropositive. The sample comprised PBMCs. Here the CDR3 is given as CASSRGDRFNEKLFF. The DNA is as follows: TGTGCCAGCAGCCGAGGCGACAGGTTTAATGAAAAACTGTTTTTT.